The 7 T cell receptor beta chains below all came from one sample that was sequenced in a study of early T cells in non-severe SARS-CoV-2 infection. Using its own MiXCR run on the 5' RACE reads, TCRdb lists one record per CDR3 protein. The table has tens of thousands of distinct CDR3 sequences, about 4% seen once. The sequenced sample consisted of whole blood. These receptor sequences come from an adult who was a healthcare worker with PCR-confirmed SARS-CoV-2 infection or an uninfected control (not recorded which).

The table lists this clonotype with a few counts. The chain uses TRBV7-8 and TRBJ2-3; maybe TRBD2 (6 bases). V lost 7 bases and J lost 5, with 16 bases in between. CDR1 SGHVS and CDR2 FQNEAQ come from the germline V gene. The CDR3 sequence is 14 residues long. CDR3 amino acids: CASTGPGGGDTQYF. DNA of the CDR3: TGTGCCAGCACCGGACCCGGGGGAGGAGATACGCAGTATTTT. The variable domain in full, with the rest retrieved from reference TRBV7-8 and TRBJ2-3, is GAGVSQSPRYKVAKRGQDVALRCDPISGHVSLFWYQQALGQGPEFLTYFQNEAQLDKSGLPSDRFFAERPEGSVSTLKIQRTQQEDSAVYLCASTGPGGGDTQYFGPGTRLTVL.

This clonotype occurred many times. The gene calls are TRBV5-1 and TRBJ2-3; D gene ambiguous. The CDR3 sequence is 9 residues long. Trimming shortened V by 1 base and J by 9 bases, and 0 bases separated the two germline ends. Germline CDR1 reads SGHRS; CDR2 reads YFSETQ. CDR3 coding DNA: TGCGCCAGCAGCTTGACGCAGTATTTT. Translated, it gives CASSLTQYF.

The chain couples TRBV6-2 or TRBV6-3 to TRBJ2-7; unclear D gene. Trimming stripped 3 bases from V and 3 bases from J, with 18 bases between. The CDR3 is made up of 16 amino acids. Germline CDR1 MNHEY, CDR2 SVGEGT. The CDR3, as DNA: TGTGCCAGCAGTTATAAGGCCGGGTCCTCCATCTACGAGCAGTACTTC. Amino acids: CASSYKAGSSIYEQYF.

This clonotype was picked up many times. The chain's CDR3 is CASSIVLAGATDTQYF. The CDR3 DNA follows: TGTGCCAGTAGTATCGTACTAGCGGGAGCCACAGATACGCAGTATTTT. This chain links TRBV19 with TRBJ2-3; 11 bases align to TRBD2. With V trimmed by 3 bases and J by 2 bases, 4 bases remained unmatched. Germline-derived CDR1 and CDR2 are LNHDA and SQIVND (reference sequence). The CDR3 totals 16 residues.

This clonotype was recorded many times. The genes are TRBV12-3 or TRBV12-4 and TRBJ2-7; 7 bases are shared with TRBD2. The CDR3 length is 13 residues. V dropped 6 bases and J dropped 1; count of bases not matched to a gene: 3. The CDR3 region has the DNA TGTGCCAGCAGGACGGGGGGTTCCTACGAGCAGTACTTC. Translating it yields CASRTGGSYEQYF.

In this sample, this clonotype turned up many times. This chain connects TRBV3-1 to TRBJ1-1, with TRBD1 as a possible D gene (5 bases). Trimming removed 5 bases at V and 6 bases at J, with 19 bases between. The CDR3 spans 15 residues. Germline V lookup: CDR1 LGHDT, CDR2 YNNKEL (reference sequence). The CDR3 protein is CASSRGAGSSAEAFF. The CDR3 DNA follows: TGTGCCAGCAGCAGAGGGGCAGGGTCCTCCGCTGAAGCTTTCTTT.

This clonotype was detected ten times or more. The chain couples TRBV7-3 to TRBJ2-1; D is tentatively TRBD1 or TRBD2 (5 bases each). The CDR3 is 15 amino acids. CDR1 SGHTA and CDR2 FQGTGA come from the germline V gene. Trimming removed 2 bases at V and 4 bases at J, with 12 bases between. CDR3 sequence reads: CASSLSTGPYNEQFF. CDR3 nucleotide sequence: TGTGCCAGCAGCTTATCCACGGGACCGTACAATGAGCAGTTCTTC.